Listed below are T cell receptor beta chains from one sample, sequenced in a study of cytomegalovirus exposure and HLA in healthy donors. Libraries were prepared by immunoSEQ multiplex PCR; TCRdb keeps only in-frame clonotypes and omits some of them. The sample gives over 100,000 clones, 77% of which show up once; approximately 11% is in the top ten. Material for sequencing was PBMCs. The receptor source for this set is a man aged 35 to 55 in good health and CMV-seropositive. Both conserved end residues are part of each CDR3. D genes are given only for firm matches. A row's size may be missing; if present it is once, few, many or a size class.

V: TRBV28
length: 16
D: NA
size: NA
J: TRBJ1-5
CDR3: CASSLVQGGVNQPQHF
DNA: TGTGCCAGCAGTTTGGTACAGGGTGGGGTCAATCAGCCCCAGCATTTT

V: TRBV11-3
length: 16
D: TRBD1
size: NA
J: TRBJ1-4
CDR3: CASSGRRTGAFRGLFF
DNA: TGTGCCAGCAGCGGGCGAAGGACAGGCGCCTTTAGAGGACTGTTTTTT

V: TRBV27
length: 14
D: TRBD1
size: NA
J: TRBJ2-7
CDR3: CASSKDRDLHEQYF
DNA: TGTGCCAGCAGTAAGGACAGGGATCTGCACGAGCAGTACTTC

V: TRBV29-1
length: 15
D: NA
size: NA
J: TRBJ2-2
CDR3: CSVDFARRGPGELFF
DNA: TGCAGCGTTGACTTCGCTCGGAGGGGTCCCGGGGAGCTGTTTTTT

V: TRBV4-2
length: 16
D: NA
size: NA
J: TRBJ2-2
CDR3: CASSQDSQRATGELFF
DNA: TGTGCCAGCAGCCAAGATAGCCAGCGGGCCACCGGGGAGCTGTTTTTT

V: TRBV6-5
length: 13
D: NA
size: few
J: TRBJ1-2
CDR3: CASSYYNRQSYTF
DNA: TGTGCCAGCAGTTACTACAACCGACAGAGCTACACCTTC

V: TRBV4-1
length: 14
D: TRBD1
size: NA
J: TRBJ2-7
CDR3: CASSPGQGAYEQYF
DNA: TGCGCCAGCAGCCCGGGACAGGGGGCCTACGAGCAGTACTTC

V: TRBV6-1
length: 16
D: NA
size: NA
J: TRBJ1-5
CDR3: CASSEAAGELNQPQHF
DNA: TGTGCCAGCAGTGAAGCGGCAGGGGAGTTGAATCAGCCCCAGCATTTT

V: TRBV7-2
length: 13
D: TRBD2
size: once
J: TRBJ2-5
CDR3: CASSPSGRETQYF
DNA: TGTGCCAGCAGCCCTAGCGGGCGAGAGACCCAGTACTTC

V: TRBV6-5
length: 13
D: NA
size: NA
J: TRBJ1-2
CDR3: CASSYSSSYGYTF
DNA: TGTGCCAGCAGTTACTCGTCCTCCTATGGCTACACCTTC

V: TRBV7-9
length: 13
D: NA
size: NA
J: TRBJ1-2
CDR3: CASSLVRQIGYTF
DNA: TGTGCCAGCAGCTTAGTCCGACAGATTGGCTACACCTTC

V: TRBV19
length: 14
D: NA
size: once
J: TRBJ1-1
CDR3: CASTKGQQNTEAFF
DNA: TGTGCCAGTACTAAAGGACAACAGAACACTGAAGCTTTCTTT

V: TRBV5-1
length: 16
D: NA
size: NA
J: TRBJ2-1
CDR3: CASSFHSAGTYNEQFF
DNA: TGCGCCAGCAGCTTCCACAGCGCGGGGACCTACAATGAGCAGTTCTTC

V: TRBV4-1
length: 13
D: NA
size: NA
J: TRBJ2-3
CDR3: CASSHQGTDTQYF
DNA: TGCGCCAGCAGCCACCAGGGCACAGATACGCAGTATTTT

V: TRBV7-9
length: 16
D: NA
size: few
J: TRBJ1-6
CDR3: CASSLGAGFYNSPLHF
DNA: TGTGCCAGCAGCTTAGGGGCAGGGTTCTATAATTCACCCCTCCACTTT

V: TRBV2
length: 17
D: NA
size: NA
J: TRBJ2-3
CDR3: CASSEGGQRLTWGTQYF
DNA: TGTGCCAGCAGTGAAGGGGGGCAGAGGCTCACCTGGGGTACGCAGTATTTT

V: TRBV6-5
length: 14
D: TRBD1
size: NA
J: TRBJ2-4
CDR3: CASSSGTGVGFSHF
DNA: TGTGCCAGCAGCAGCGGGACAGGGGTGGGGTTTAGTCACTTC

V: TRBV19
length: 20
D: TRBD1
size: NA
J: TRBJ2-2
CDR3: CASSIRGSTGTGPNTGELFF
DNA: TGTGCCAGTAGTATACGTGGGTCCACGGGGACAGGCCCAAACACCGGGGAGCTGTTTTTT

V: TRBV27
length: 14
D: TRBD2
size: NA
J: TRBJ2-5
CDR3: CASSGLAGEETQYF
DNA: TGTGCCAGCAGTGGACTAGCGGGGGAAGAGACCCAGTACTTC

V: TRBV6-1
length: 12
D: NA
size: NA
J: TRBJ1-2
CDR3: CASTRVQYGYTF
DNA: TGTGCCAGCACCAGGGTTCAATATGGCTACACCTTC

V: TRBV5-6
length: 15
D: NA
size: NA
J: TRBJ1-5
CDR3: CASSFGGRGSQPQHF
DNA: TGTGCCAGCAGCTTCGGGGGGCGTGGGTCTCAGCCCCAGCATTTT

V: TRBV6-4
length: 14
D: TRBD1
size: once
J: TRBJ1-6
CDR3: CASSATGAHSPLHF
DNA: TGTGCCAGCAGTGCCACAGGGGCCCATTCACCCCTCCACTTT

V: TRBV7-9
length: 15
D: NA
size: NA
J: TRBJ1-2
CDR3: CASSLERRRTDGYTF
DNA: TGTGCCAGCAGCTTAGAAAGGCGAAGGACAGATGGCTACACCTTC

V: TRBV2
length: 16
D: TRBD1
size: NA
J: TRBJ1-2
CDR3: CASRGTGFFPNYGYTF
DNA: TGTGCCAGCAGGGGGACAGGGTTTTTTCCTAACTATGGCTACACCTTC

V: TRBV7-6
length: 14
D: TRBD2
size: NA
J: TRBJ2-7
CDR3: CASSSPDGGYEQYF
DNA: TGTGCCAGCAGCTCTCCGGACGGGGGGTACGAGCAGTACTTC

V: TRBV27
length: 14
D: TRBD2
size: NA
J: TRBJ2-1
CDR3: CASSPGGPYNEQFF
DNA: TGTGCCAGCAGTCCGGGGGGGCCCTACAATGAGCAGTTCTTC

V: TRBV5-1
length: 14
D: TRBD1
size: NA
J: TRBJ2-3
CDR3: CASKDRVDGDTQYF
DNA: TGCGCCAGCAAGGACAGGGTGGATGGTGATACGCAGTATTTT

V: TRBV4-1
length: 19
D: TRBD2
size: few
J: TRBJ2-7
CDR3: CASSQQRTGLAGRHYEQYF
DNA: TGCGCCAGCAGCCAACAACGGACGGGACTAGCGGGGCGACACTACGAGCAGTACTTC

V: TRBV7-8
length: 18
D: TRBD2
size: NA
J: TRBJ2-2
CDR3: CASSPGTSGGAVTGELFF
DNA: TGTGCCAGCAGCCCCGGGACTAGCGGGGGGGCGGTCACCGGGGAGCTGTTTTTT

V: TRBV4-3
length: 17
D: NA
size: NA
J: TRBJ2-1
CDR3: CASSQDGWRGTNNEQFF
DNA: TGCGCCAGCAGCCAAGATGGTTGGCGGGGGACAAACAATGAGCAGTTCTTC

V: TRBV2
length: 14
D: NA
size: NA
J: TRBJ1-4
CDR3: CASSGRTVNEKLFF
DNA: TGTGCCAGCAGTGGTCGGACAGTAAATGAAAAACTGTTTTTT

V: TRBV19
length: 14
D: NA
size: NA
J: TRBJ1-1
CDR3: CASSILGGYTEAFF
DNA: TGTGCCAGTAGTATACTCGGAGGGTACACTGAAGCTTTCTTT

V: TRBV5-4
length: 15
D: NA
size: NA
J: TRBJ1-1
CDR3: CASSPGGTLNTEAFF
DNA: TGTGCCAGCAGCCCTGGTGGCACCTTGAACACTGAAGCTTTCTTT

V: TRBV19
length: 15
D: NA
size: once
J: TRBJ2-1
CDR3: CASRRARGVDNEQFF
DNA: TGTGCCAGTAGGAGGGCTCGCGGGGTCGACAATGAGCAGTTCTTC

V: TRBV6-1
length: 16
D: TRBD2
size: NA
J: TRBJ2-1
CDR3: CASSAPRAGGLNEQFF
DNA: TGTGCCAGCAGTGCTCCTAGAGCGGGGGGGCTCAATGAGCAGTTCTTC

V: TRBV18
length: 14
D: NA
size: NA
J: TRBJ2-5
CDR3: CASSPDGVQETQYF
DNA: TGTGCCAGCTCACCCGACGGAGTCCAAGAGACCCAGTACTTC

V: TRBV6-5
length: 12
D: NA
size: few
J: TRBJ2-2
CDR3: CASSENFGELFF
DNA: TGTGCCAGCAGTGAGAATTTCGGGGAGCTGTTTTTT

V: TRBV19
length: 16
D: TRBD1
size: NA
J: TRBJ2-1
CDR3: CASSPGTGEPYNEQFF
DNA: TGTGCCAGTAGTCCCGGGACAGGGGAGCCCTACAATGAGCAGTTCTTC

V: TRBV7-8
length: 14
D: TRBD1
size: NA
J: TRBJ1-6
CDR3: CASSFPGQGPPLHF
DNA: TGTGCCAGCAGCTTTCCGGGACAGGGACCCCCCCTCCACTTT

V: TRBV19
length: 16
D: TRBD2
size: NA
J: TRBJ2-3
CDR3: CASSMGLAGPTDTQYF
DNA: TGTGCCAGTAGTATGGGACTAGCGGGGCCCACAGATACGCAGTATTTT

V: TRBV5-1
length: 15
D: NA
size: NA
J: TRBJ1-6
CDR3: CASSLLRGSDSPLHF
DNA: TGCGCCAGCAGCTTGTTAAGGGGTTCGGATTCACCCCTCCACTTT